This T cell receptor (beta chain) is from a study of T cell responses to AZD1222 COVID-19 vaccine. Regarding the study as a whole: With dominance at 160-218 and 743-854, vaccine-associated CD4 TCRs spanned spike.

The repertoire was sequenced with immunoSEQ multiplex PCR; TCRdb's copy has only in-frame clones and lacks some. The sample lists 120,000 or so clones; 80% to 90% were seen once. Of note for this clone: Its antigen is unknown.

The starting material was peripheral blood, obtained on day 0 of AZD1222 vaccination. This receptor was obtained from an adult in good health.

The CDR3 DNA sequence: TGTGCCAGCAGTTACTCGGGCGGGGGTGACCTTCGGCAGTACTTC. It yields the protein CASSYSGGGDLRQYF. The genes are TRBV6-6 and TRBJ2-7; TRBD2 agrees at 7 bases. The V and J ends lost 0 bases and 9 bases, in that order; junction bases with no gene match: 11. In germline, CDR1 is MNHNY, CDR2 SVGAGI (reference sequence). This CDR3 spans 15 amino acids.